This T cell receptor (beta chain) originates from a study of CD4 T cells in relation to SARS-CoV-2 and coronaviruses. Study-wide context: The restricting HLA molecule for shared crossreactive spike epitopes was mapped. The study, taken as a whole, reports: SARS-CoV-2-driven expansion was significantly weaker in crossreactive than monoreactive clones.

The repertoire was sequenced with immunoSEQ multiplex PCR; TCRdb's copy has only in-frame clones and lacks some. The sample gives 24,000 or so clones, about 70% of which show up once; about 15% is in the top ten. The unexposed donors gave CD4+ T cells in about 2010-2019, prior to COVID-19. CD4+ T cells were isolated from the cells after around 9 days of culture. As cell numbers allowed, unexposed-donor CD4+ T cells faced SARS-CoV-2 S/N and four cold-coronavirus spikes. As for this clone: What it binds is not known.

Sequenced input: CD4+ T cells from PBMCs, cultured in vitro. The sequence derives from a human donor in good health.

CDR3 loop: CASPRRETQYF. Here the CDR3 DNA reads TGTGCCAGCCCGAGACGGGAGACCCAGTACTTC. The chain uses TRBV7-9 and TRBJ2-5; D gene ambiguous. The CDR3 spans 11 residues. Trimming took 8 bases from V and 5 from J, leaving 9 bases between them. The V gene's germline CDR1 is SEHNR and CDR2 FQNEAQ (reference sequence). Complete variable domain (other parts from reference TRBV7-9 and TRBJ2-5): DTGVSQNPRHKITKRGQNVTFRCDPISEHNRLYWYRQTLGQGPEFLTYFQNEAQLEKSRLLSDRFSAERPKGSFSTLEIQRTEQGDSAMYLCASPRRETQYFGPGTRLLVL.